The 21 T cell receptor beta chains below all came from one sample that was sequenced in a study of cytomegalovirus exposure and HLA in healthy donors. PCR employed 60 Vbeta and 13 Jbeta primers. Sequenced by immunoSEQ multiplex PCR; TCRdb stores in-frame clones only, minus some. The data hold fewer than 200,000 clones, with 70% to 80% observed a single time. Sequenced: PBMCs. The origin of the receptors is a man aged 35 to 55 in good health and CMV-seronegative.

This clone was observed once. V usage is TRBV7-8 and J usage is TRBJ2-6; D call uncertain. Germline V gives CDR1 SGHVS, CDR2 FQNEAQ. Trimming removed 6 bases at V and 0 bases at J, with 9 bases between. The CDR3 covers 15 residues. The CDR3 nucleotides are TGTGCCAGCAGTTCACAGAACTCTGGGGCCAACGTCCTGACTTTC. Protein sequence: CASSSQNSGANVLTF.

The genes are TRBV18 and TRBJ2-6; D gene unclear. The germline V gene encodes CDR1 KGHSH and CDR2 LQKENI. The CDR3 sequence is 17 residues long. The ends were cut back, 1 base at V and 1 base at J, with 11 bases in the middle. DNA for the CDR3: TGTGCCAGCTCACCACTAGACATATGGTCTGGGGCCAACGTCCTGACTTTC. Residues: CASSPLDIWSGANVLTF. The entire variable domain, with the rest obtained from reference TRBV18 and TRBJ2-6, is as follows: NAGVMQNPRHLVRRRGQEARLRCSPMKGHSHVYWYRQLPEEGLKFMVYLQKENIIDESGMPKERFSAEFPKEGPSILRIQQVVRGDSAAYFCASSPLDIWSGANVLTFGAGSRLTVL.

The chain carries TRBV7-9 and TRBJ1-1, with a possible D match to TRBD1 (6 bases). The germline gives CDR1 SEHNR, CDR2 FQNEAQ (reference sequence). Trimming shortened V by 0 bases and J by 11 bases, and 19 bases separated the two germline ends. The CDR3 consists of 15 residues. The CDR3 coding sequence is TGTGCCAGCAGCTTAGCGGGAGTGGGGGCCTACGGGGCTTTCTTT. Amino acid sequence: CASSLAGVGAYGAFF.

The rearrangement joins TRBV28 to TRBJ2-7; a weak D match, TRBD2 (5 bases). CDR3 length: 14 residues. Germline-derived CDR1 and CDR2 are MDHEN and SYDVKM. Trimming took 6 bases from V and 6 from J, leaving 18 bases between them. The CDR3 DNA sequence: TGTGCCAGCAGCCTACCGGGATTTAACTTCGAGCAGTACTTC. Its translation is CASSLPGFNFEQYF.

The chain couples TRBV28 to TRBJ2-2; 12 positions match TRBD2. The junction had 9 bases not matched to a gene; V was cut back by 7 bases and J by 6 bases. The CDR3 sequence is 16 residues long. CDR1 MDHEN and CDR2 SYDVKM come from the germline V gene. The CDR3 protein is CASTTTASGRAGELFF. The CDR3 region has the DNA TGTGCCAGCACGACAACGGCTAGCGGGAGGGCCGGGGAGCTGTTTTTT.

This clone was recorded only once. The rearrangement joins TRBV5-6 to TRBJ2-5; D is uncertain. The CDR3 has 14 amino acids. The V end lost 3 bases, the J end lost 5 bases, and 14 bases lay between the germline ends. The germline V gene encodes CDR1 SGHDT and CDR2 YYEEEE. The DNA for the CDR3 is TGTGCCAGCAGCTCCGATCTAATTCCGGAGACCCAGTACTTC. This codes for CASSSDLIPETQYF.

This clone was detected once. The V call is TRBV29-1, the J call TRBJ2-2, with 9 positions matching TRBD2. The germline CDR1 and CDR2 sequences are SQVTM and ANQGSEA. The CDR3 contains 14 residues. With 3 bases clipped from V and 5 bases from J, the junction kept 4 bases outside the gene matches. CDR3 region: CSVEPSGITGELFF. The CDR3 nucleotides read TGCAGCGTTGAGCCTAGCGGGATAACCGGGGAGCTGTTTTTT.

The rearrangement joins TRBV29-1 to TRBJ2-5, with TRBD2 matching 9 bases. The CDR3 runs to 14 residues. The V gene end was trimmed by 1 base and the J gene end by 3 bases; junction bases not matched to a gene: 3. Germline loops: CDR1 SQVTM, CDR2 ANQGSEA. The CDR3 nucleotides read TGCAGCGTTGAAGGGGGACTAGCAAAAGAGACCCAGTACTTC. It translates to CSVEGGLAKETQYF. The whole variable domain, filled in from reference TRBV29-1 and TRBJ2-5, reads SAVISQKPSRDICQRGTSLTIQCQVDSQVTMMFWYRQQPGQSLTLIATANQGSEATYESGFVIDKFPISRPNLTFSTLTVSNMSPEDSSIYLCSVEGGLAKETQYFGPGTRLLVL.

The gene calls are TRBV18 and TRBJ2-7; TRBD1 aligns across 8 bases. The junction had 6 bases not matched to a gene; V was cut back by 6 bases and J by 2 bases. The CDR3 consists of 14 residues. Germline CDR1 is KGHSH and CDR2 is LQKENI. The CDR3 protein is CASSDRVLTYEQYF. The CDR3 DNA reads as TGTGCCAGCTCGGACAGGGTCCTCACCTACGAGCAGTACTTC.

The CDR3 nucleotides are TGTGCCAGCAGCTTAGTGTGGGAGAGGGCCGGGGAGCTGTTTTTT. This translates into CASSLVWERAGELFF. This chain connects TRBV7-9 to TRBJ2-2; the D gene is possibly TRBD2 (5 bases). This CDR3 has 15 residues. The V gene lost 1 base and the J gene lost 6 bases, with 12 bases spanning the gap. Looked up from germline, CDR1 is SEHNR and CDR2 is FQNEAQ (reference sequence).

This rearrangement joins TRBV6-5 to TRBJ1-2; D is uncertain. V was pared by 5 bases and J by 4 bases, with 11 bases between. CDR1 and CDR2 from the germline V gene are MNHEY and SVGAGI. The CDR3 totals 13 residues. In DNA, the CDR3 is TGTGCCAGCAGTCGAACTGAGGGCTATGGCTACACCTTC. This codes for CASSRTEGYGYTF.

The CDR3 DNA is TGCGCCAGCAGTCCGGGGGTTTCTGGAAACACCATATATTTT. This translates into CASSPGVSGNTIYF. The rearrangement links TRBV5-1 to TRBJ1-3; perhaps TRBD1 as D (5 bases). Germline CDR1 and CDR2: SGHRS and YFSETQ. The V and J ends lost 5 bases and 1 base respectively, with 10 bases between them. The CDR3 length is 14 residues.

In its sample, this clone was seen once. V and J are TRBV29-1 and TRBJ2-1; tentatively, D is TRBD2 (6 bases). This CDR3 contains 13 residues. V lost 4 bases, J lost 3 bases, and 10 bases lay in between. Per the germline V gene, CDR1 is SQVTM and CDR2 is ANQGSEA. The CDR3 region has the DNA TGCAGCGTTGTAGGAGGGGACTACAATGAGCAGTTCTTC. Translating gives CSVVGGDYNEQFF.

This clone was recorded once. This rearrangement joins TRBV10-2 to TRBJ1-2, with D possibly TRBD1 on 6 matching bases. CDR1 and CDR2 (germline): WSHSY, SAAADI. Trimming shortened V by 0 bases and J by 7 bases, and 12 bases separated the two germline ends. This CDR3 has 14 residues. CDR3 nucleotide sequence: TGCGCCAGCAGTGAGTCTACAGGGCTTAGTGGCTACACCTTC. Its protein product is CASSESTGLSGYTF.

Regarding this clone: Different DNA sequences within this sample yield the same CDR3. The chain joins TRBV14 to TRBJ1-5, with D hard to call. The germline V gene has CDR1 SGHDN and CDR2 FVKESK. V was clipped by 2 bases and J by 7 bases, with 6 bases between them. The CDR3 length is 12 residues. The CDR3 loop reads CASSQPGQPQHF. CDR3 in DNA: TGTGCCAGCAGCCAACCGGGACAGCCCCAGCATTTT.

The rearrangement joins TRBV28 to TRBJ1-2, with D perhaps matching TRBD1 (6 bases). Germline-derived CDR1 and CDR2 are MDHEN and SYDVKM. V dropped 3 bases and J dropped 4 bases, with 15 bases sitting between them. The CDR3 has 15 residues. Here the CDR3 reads CASSLTGRGLYGYTF. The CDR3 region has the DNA TGTGCCAGCAGTTTGACAGGCCGAGGCCTCTATGGCTACACCTTC.

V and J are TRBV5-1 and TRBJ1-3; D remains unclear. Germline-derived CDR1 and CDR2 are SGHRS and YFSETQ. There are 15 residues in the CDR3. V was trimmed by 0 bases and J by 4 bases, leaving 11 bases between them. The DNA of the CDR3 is TGCGCCAGCAGCTTGGATCCGGGAACAGGAAACACCATATATTTT. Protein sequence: CASSLDPGTGNTIYF.

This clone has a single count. The CDR3 DNA reads as TGTGCCAGCAGTTTGACTAGCGCGGCGAACACCGGGGAGCTGTTTTTT. This sequence encodes CASSLTSAANTGELFF. This chain joins TRBV7-9 and TRBJ2-2; 8 positions agree with TRBD2. Germline assignment: CDR1 SEHNR and CDR2 FQNEAQ (reference sequence). There are 16 residues in the CDR3. Losses at the gene ends were 6 bases for V and 0 bases for J; bases not matched to a gene: 6. The full variable domain, completed using reference TRBV7-9 and TRBJ2-2, is DTGVSQNPRHKITKRGQNVTFRCDPISEHNRLYWYRQTLGQGPEFLTYFQNEAQLEKSRLLSDRFSAERPKGSFSTLEIQRTEQGDSAMYLCASSLTSAANTGELFFGEGSRLTVL.

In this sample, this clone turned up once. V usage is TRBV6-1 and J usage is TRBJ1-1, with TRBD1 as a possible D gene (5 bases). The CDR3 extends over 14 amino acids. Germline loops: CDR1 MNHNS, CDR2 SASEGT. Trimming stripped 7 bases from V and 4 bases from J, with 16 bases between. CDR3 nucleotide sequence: TGTGCCAGCAATCCGGTAGGGAGGGGCACTGAAGCTTTCTTT. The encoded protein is CASNPVGRGTEAFF.

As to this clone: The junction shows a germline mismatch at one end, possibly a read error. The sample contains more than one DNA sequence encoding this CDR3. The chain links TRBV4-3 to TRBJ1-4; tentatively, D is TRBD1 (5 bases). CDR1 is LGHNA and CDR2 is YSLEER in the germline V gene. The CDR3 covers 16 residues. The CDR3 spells CASSQDYRGGDEKLFF. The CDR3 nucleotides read TGCGCCAGCAGCCAAGATTATAGGGGAGGAGATGAAAAACTGTTCTTT.

The CDR3 nucleotides are TGTGCCAGCAGAACGATTAGGAACACCGGGGAGCTGTTTTTT. It translates to CASRTIRNTGELFF. The chain joins TRBV6-1 to TRBJ2-2; D ambiguous. V was trimmed by 6 bases and J by 1 base, leaving 9 bases between them. Germline CDR1 MNHNS, CDR2 SASEGT. The CDR3 extends over 14 amino acids.